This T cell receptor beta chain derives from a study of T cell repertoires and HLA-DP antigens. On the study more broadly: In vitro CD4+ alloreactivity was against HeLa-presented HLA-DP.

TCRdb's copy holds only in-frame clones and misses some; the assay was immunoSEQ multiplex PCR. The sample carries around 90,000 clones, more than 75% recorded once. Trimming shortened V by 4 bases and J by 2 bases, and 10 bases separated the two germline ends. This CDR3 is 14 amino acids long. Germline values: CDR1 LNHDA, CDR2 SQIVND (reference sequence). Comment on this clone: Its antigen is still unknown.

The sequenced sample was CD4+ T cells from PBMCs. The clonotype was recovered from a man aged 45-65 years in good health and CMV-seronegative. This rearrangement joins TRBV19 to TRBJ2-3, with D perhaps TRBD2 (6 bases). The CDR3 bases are TGTGCCAGTAGTAACGGGGGAATCACAGATACGCAGTATTTT. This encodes CASSNGGITDTQYF.